A selection of T cell receptor beta chains follows, all from one sample in a study of PD-1 blockade in classical Hodgkin lymphoma. TCRdb's copy holds only in-frame clones and misses some; the assay was immunoSEQ multiplex PCR. The table shows some 15,000 clones, with approximately 80% occurring only once. Source: peripheral blood mononuclear cells (PBMCs), taken before the second cycle of nivolumab. Receptors originate from a human donor with classical Hodgkin lymphoma. The CDR3 runs from the conserved cysteine through the conserved F or W. Fields, in order: clone size, V gene, J gene, D gene, CDR3 protein, CDR3 DNA. The D gene is left open where the match is weak. Size is stated for part of the rows, as once, few or many counts, or as a class when the clone is expanded.

clone_size: -; v_call: TRBV30; j_call: TRBJ1-1; d_call: -; cdr3_aa: CAWSAHVNTEAFF; cdr3_nt: TGTGCCTGGAGTGCCCATGTGAACACTGAAGCTTTCTTT
clone_size: -; v_call: TRBV14; j_call: TRBJ2-7; d_call: TRBD2; cdr3_aa: CASSQDFERDYEQYF; cdr3_nt: TGTGCCAGCAGCCAAGATTTTGAGCGGGACTACGAGCAGTACTTC
clone_size: -; v_call: TRBV30; j_call: TRBJ1-1; d_call: -; cdr3_aa: CAWRSKGTVNTEAFF; cdr3_nt: TGTGCCTGGAGGAGTAAGGGTACTGTGAACACTGAAGCTTTCTTT
clone_size: once; v_call: TRBV5-1; j_call: TRBJ2-5; d_call: TRBD1; cdr3_aa: CASSPGQGRAETQYF; cdr3_nt: TGCGCCAGCAGTCCAGGACAGGGACGGGCAGAGACCCAGTACTTC
clone_size: -; v_call: TRBV9; j_call: TRBJ2-2; d_call: -; cdr3_aa: CASSVWASNTGELFF; cdr3_nt: TGTGCCAGCAGCGTATGGGCGTCTAACACCGGGGAGCTGTTTTTT
clone_size: -; v_call: TRBV5-4; j_call: TRBJ2-3; d_call: TRBD2; cdr3_aa: CASSSLGGRGDTQYF; cdr3_nt: TGTGCCAGCAGTTCTCTCGGGGGGAGAGGGGATACGCAGTATTTT
clone_size: -; v_call: TRBV6-5; j_call: TRBJ2-7; d_call: -; cdr3_aa: CASRVLGVGPGEQYF; cdr3_nt: TGTGCCAGCCGCGTTCTGGGGGTTGGGCCGGGTGAGCAGTACTTC
clone_size: -; v_call: TRBV6-1; j_call: TRBJ2-1; d_call: -; cdr3_aa: CASSDIRSYNEQFF; cdr3_nt: TGTGCCAGCAGTGATATCCGCTCCTACAATGAGCAGTTCTTC
clone_size: -; v_call: TRBV5-1; j_call: TRBJ1-1; d_call: -; cdr3_aa: CASSVGQKAEAFF; cdr3_nt: TGCGCCAGCAGCGTGGGTCAAAAAGCTGAAGCTTTCTTT
clone_size: -; v_call: TRBV5-4; j_call: TRBJ2-1; d_call: TRBD2; cdr3_aa: CASSQLALYNEQFF; cdr3_nt: TGTGCCAGCAGCCAACTAGCGCTCTACAATGAGCAGTTCTTC
clone_size: once; v_call: TRBV18; j_call: TRBJ1-5; d_call: -; cdr3_aa: CASSPNGGGAQPQHF; cdr3_nt: TGTGCCAGCTCCCCGAATGGGGGGGGTGCCCAGCCCCAGCATTTT
clone_size: -; v_call: TRBV10-3; j_call: TRBJ2-7; d_call: -; cdr3_aa: CAISGYSLISSYEQYF; cdr3_nt: TGTGCCATCAGTGGATACAGCCTAATAAGCTCCTACGAGCAGTACTTC
clone_size: -; v_call: TRBV19; j_call: TRBJ1-2; d_call: -; cdr3_aa: CASSILGDYGYTF; cdr3_nt: TGTGCCAGTAGTATACTTGGGGACTATGGCTACACCTTC
clone_size: -; v_call: TRBV5-6; j_call: TRBJ2-5; d_call: -; cdr3_aa: CASSWVQETQYF; cdr3_nt: TGTGCCAGCAGCTGGGTCCAAGAGACCCAGTACTTC
clone_size: few; v_call: TRBV29-1; j_call: TRBJ2-5; d_call: TRBD1; cdr3_aa: CSVTGTASLGQYF; cdr3_nt: TGCAGCGTCACCGGGACAGCTTCTTTGGGCCAGTACTTC
clone_size: -; v_call: TRBV18; j_call: TRBJ2-2; d_call: TRBD2; cdr3_aa: CASSRASGANTGELFF; cdr3_nt: TGTGCCAGCTCACGGGCTAGCGGCGCGAACACCGGGGAGCTGTTTTTT
clone_size: medium-sized; v_call: TRBV19; j_call: TRBJ2-5; d_call: TRBD1; cdr3_aa: CATISTGEGETQYF; cdr3_nt: TGTGCCACTATCTCGACAGGGGAAGGAGAGACCCAGTACTTC
clone_size: -; v_call: TRBV30; j_call: TRBJ1-2; d_call: -; cdr3_aa: CAWSRTGYGYTF; cdr3_nt: TGTGCCTGGAGTAGAACAGGGTATGGCTACACCTTC
clone_size: -; v_call: TRBV6-6; j_call: TRBJ2-1; d_call: -; cdr3_aa: CASSGDSYNEQFF; cdr3_nt: TGTGCCAGCAGCGGGGACTCCTACAATGAGCAGTTCTTC
clone_size: -; v_call: TRBV9; j_call: TRBJ2-2; d_call: -; cdr3_aa: CASSVGGSTGELFF; cdr3_nt: TGTGCCAGCAGCGTCGGGGGTAGTACCGGGGAGCTGTTTTTT
clone_size: -; v_call: TRBV7-9; j_call: TRBJ2-5; d_call: TRBD2; cdr3_aa: CATAWGGQETQYF; cdr3_nt: TGTGCCACCGCTTGGGGGGGCCAAGAGACCCAGTACTTC
clone_size: -; v_call: TRBV28; j_call: TRBJ1-2; d_call: -; cdr3_aa: CASSATVYGYTF; cdr3_nt: TGTGCCAGCAGTGCGACAGTCTATGGCTACACCTTC
clone_size: -; v_call: TRBV5-1; j_call: TRBJ1-5; d_call: -; cdr3_aa: CASSQGEGNQPQHF; cdr3_nt: TGCGCCAGCAGTCAGGGCGAAGGGAATCAGCCCCAGCATTTT
clone_size: -; v_call: TRBV7-8; j_call: TRBJ2-5; d_call: -; cdr3_aa: CASSSRWQGETQYF; cdr3_nt: TGTGCCAGCAGCTCCCGGTGGCAGGGTGAGACCCAGTACTTC
clone_size: -; v_call: TRBV30; j_call: TRBJ1-1; d_call: TRBD1; cdr3_aa: CAFKHRGPMGTEAFF; cdr3_nt: TGTGCCTTCAAACACAGGGGACCCATGGGAACTGAAGCTTTCTTT
clone_size: few; v_call: TRBV28; j_call: TRBJ2-1; d_call: -; cdr3_aa: CASRYTGEAYSRQFF; cdr3_nt: TGTGCCAGCAGGTATACAGGGGAGGCCTACTCGAGGCAGTTCTTC
clone_size: -; v_call: TRBV7-2; j_call: TRBJ1-5; d_call: -; cdr3_aa: CASSLVAFNQPQHF; cdr3_nt: TGTGCCAGCAGCTTAGTGGCCTTCAATCAGCCCCAGCATTTT
clone_size: -; v_call: TRBV7-3; j_call: TRBJ2-3; d_call: TRBD1; cdr3_aa: CASSTGQGGADTQYF; cdr3_nt: TGTGCCAGCAGCACGGGACAAGGGGGCGCAGATACGCAGTATTTT
clone_size: -; v_call: TRBV2; j_call: TRBJ2-1; d_call: TRBD1; cdr3_aa: CASSESGGSYNEQFF; cdr3_nt: TGTGCCAGCAGTGAATCAGGGGGCTCCTACAATGAGCAGTTCTTC
clone_size: -; v_call: TRBV27; j_call: TRBJ1-6; d_call: -; cdr3_aa: CASSLVSGPRPPLHF; cdr3_nt: TGTGCCAGCAGTTTAGTCTCGGGCCCCCGGCCACCCCTCCACTTT
clone_size: -; v_call: TRBV18; j_call: TRBJ1-5; d_call: TRBD1; cdr3_aa: CASSPRVQQGDQPQHF; cdr3_nt: TGTGCCAGCTCACCGAGGGTCCAACAGGGGGATCAGCCCCAGCATTTT
clone_size: -; v_call: TRBV18; j_call: TRBJ1-1; d_call: -; cdr3_aa: CASSLFNTEAFF; cdr3_nt: TGTGCCAGCTCACTCTTTAACACTGAAGCTTTCTTT
clone_size: -; v_call: TRBV11-2; j_call: TRBJ2-7; d_call: -; cdr3_aa: CASSFISTPYEQYF; cdr3_nt: TGTGCCAGCAGTTTTATATCAACCCCCTACGAGCAGTACTTC
clone_size: -; v_call: TRBV15; j_call: TRBJ2-2; d_call: -; cdr3_aa: CATSRDRDGPSGELFF; cdr3_nt: TGTGCCACCAGCAGAGATCGGGACGGGCCCTCCGGGGAGCTGTTTTTT
clone_size: -; v_call: TRBV6-6; j_call: TRBJ1-5; d_call: -; cdr3_aa: CASSYGRHHNQPQHF; cdr3_nt: TGTGCCAGCAGTTATGGCCGTCACCATAATCAGCCCCAGCATTTT
clone_size: -; v_call: TRBV27; j_call: TRBJ2-7; d_call: -; cdr3_aa: CASSLSRRWIHEQYF; cdr3_nt: TGTGCCAGCAGTTTATCACGCAGGTGGATACACGAGCAGTACTTC
clone_size: -; v_call: TRBV7-3; j_call: TRBJ2-2; d_call: -; cdr3_aa: CASSSGSTGELFF; cdr3_nt: TGTGCCAGCAGCTCAGGGTCGACCGGGGAGCTGTTTTTT
clone_size: -; v_call: TRBV27; j_call: TRBJ2-3; d_call: -; cdr3_aa: CASRALGLTSTDTQYF; cdr3_nt: TGTGCCAGCAGGGCCCTAGGCCTAACCAGCACAGATACGCAGTATTTT
clone_size: -; v_call: TRBV19; j_call: TRBJ1-1; d_call: -; cdr3_aa: CASSKWTVGVITNTEAFF; cdr3_nt: TGTGCCAGTAGTAAATGGACAGTAGGCGTTATCACGAACACTGAAGCTTTCTTT
clone_size: -; v_call: TRBV6-1; j_call: TRBJ1-4; d_call: -; cdr3_aa: CASSGRTSATNEKLFF; cdr3_nt: TGTGCCAGCAGTGGACGGACATCTGCAACTAATGAAAAACTGTTTTTT
clone_size: -; v_call: TRBV21-1; j_call: TRBJ2-7; d_call: -; cdr3_aa: CASSKGLAGCYEQYF; cdr3_nt: TGTGCCAGCAGCAAAGGACTAGCGGGTTGCTACGAGCAGTACTTC
clone_size: -; v_call: TRBV28; j_call: TRBJ2-7; d_call: -; cdr3_aa: CASRQDSSYEQYF; cdr3_nt: TGTGCCAGCAGGCAGGACAGCTCCTACGAGCAGTACTTC
clone_size: -; v_call: TRBV9; j_call: TRBJ2-7; d_call: -; cdr3_aa: CASSVSPSGVREQYF; cdr3_nt: TGTGCCAGCAGCGTATCGCCTAGTGGGGTACGCGAGCAGTACTTC
clone_size: -; v_call: TRBV27; j_call: TRBJ2-7; d_call: -; cdr3_aa: CASSPGGPYEQYF; cdr3_nt: TGTGCCAGCAGCCCCGGAGGACCCTACGAGCAGTACTTC
clone_size: -; v_call: TRBV5-1; j_call: TRBJ2-2; d_call: -; cdr3_aa: CASSFFRPRNTGELFF; cdr3_nt: TGCGCCAGCAGCTTTTTCCGGCCCAGGAACACCGGGGAGCTGTTTTTT
clone_size: once; v_call: TRBV6-1; j_call: TRBJ1-5; d_call: -; cdr3_aa: CASSDLWAVSANQPQHF; cdr3_nt: TGTGCCAGCAGTGACCTATGGGCAGTGTCGGCCAATCAGCCCCAGCATTTT
clone_size: -; v_call: TRBV30; j_call: TRBJ1-5; d_call: -; cdr3_aa: CAWSGTSYSNQPQHF; cdr3_nt: TGTGCCTGGAGTGGCACCTCCTATAGCAATCAGCCCCAGCATTTT
clone_size: -; v_call: TRBV29-1; j_call: TRBJ1-1; d_call: -; cdr3_aa: CSVVSRGTAEAFF; cdr3_nt: TGCAGCGTTGTATCCCGGGGAACGGCTGAAGCTTTCTTT
clone_size: -; v_call: TRBV6-1; j_call: TRBJ2-2; d_call: -; cdr3_aa: CASSQGGNTGELFF; cdr3_nt: TGTGCCAGCAGTCAGGGGGGTAACACCGGGGAGCTGTTTTTT
clone_size: -; v_call: TRBV7-2; j_call: TRBJ2-7; d_call: -; cdr3_aa: CASSFRGNEQYF; cdr3_nt: TGTGCCAGCAGCTTCCGGGGAAACGAGCAGTACTTC
clone_size: once; v_call: TRBV27; j_call: TRBJ2-2; d_call: TRBD2; cdr3_aa: CASSPLAGGPNGELFF; cdr3_nt: TGTGCCAGCAGCCCGCTAGCGGGAGGGCCTAACGGGGAGCTGTTTTTT
clone_size: -; v_call: TRBV27; j_call: TRBJ2-2; d_call: -; cdr3_aa: CASSPRTTLTGELFF; cdr3_nt: TGTGCCAGCAGTCCGAGGACGACGCTCACCGGGGAGCTGTTTTTT
clone_size: -; v_call: TRBV4-1; j_call: TRBJ1-2; d_call: -; cdr3_aa: CASSQGDGNYGYTF; cdr3_nt: TGCGCCAGCAGCCAAGGTGATGGCAACTATGGCTACACCTTC
clone_size: -; v_call: TRBV28; j_call: TRBJ2-6; d_call: -; cdr3_aa: CASSPLGGANVLTF; cdr3_nt: TGTGCCAGCAGTCCCCTAGGTGGGGCCAACGTCCTGACTTTC
clone_size: -; v_call: TRBV7-9; j_call: TRBJ2-7; d_call: TRBD2; cdr3_aa: CASSSRLALSYEQYF; cdr3_nt: TGTGCCAGCAGCTCCAGACTAGCCTTATCCTACGAGCAGTACTTC
clone_size: -; v_call: TRBV30; j_call: TRBJ2-2; d_call: -; cdr3_aa: CAWSHAVGELFF; cdr3_nt: TGTGCCTGGAGTCACGCCGTCGGGGAGCTGTTTTTT
clone_size: once; v_call: TRBV5-1; j_call: TRBJ2-7; d_call: TRBD1; cdr3_aa: CASSVVPGQGDRGSYEQYF; cdr3_nt: TGCGCCAGCAGCGTAGTCCCGGGACAGGGGGATAGGGGCTCCTACGAGCAGTACTTC